This TCR beta chain came from a study of read filtering for tumor transcriptome and immune sequencing. Notes on this clonotype: A read error is possible here, since a much larger clone lies one base away.

The CDR3 consists of 14 residues. Molecular barcoded adaptors covering alpha/delta and beta/gamma chains were used on roughly 400 ng RNA. Via MiXCR, TCRdb re-called the reads, giving one row per CDR3 protein. This table holds about 25,000 distinct CDR3 sequences, around a fifth found once. Source material: a population of CD138-negative cells sorted from bone marrow. The V and J genes are TRBV12-3 or TRBV12-4 and TRBJ1-4; 9 bases match TRBD1. The origin of this receptor is a donor at least 40 years old with multiple myeloma. The CDR3 region is CARSYDRGDEKLFF. CDR3 nucleotide sequence: TGTGCCAGGAGTTACGACAGGGGGGATGAAAAACTGTTTTTT.